This note documents a single TCR beta chain sequence. This sample is drawn from a study of T cell responses to AZD1222 COVID-19 vaccine. V was clipped by 5 bases and J by 6 bases, with 11 bases between them. The CDR3 runs 13 residues. The germline V gene encodes CDR1 SSHAT and CDR2 FNYEAQ (reference sequence). Here immunoSEQ multiplex PCR was the method, and the copy in TCRdb shows in-frame clones only, minus some. The repertoire holds 150,000 to 200,000 clones, with around 89% as singletons. The chain carries TRBV7-7 and TRBJ2-1, with a tentative D call TRBD1 (5 bases). Sequenced material: peripheral blood, taken 28 days after the second dose of the MenACWY control vaccine. This sequence originates from an adult who received the MenACWY meningococcal vaccine as a control. The CDR3 loop is CASSPGLPNEQFF. As DNA, the CDR3 is TGTGCCAGCAGCCCAGGGTTGCCCAATGAGCAGTTCTTC.